This T cell receptor (beta chain) was identified in a study of T cells in Graves' hyperthyroidism and ophthalmopathy. Authors of the study amplified TCR beta CDR3 regions from RNA transcripts. The TCR CDR3 was amplified in a first-round RT-PCR using the HTBI primer set. Each CDR3 protein gets one entry after TCRdb re-called the multiplex PCR reads with MiXCR. The repertoire holds about 640,000 distinct CDR3 sequences, with about 15% as singletons. This clonotype appeared a few times. The target antigen is unknown. The germline V and J ends were trimmed by 1 base and 2 bases, with 9 bases remaining between them. The CDR3 consists of 13 residues. Germline V CDR1 and CDR2: SQVTM, ANQGSEA. Study-level points and caveats: Appearing also in blood were most of the thyroid clonotypes expanded above 0.001. The model predicted ophthalmopathy a median roughly 6.5 months before onset.

Material: blood. This chain links TRBV29-1 with TRBJ2-7; D gene unclear. The TCR was taken from a woman between 50 and 59 years old with Graves' ophthalmopathy. CDR3 sequence: CSVEGAQTYEQYF. In DNA form, the CDR3 reads TGCAGCGTTGAAGGAGCGCAGACCTACGAGCAGTACTTC.